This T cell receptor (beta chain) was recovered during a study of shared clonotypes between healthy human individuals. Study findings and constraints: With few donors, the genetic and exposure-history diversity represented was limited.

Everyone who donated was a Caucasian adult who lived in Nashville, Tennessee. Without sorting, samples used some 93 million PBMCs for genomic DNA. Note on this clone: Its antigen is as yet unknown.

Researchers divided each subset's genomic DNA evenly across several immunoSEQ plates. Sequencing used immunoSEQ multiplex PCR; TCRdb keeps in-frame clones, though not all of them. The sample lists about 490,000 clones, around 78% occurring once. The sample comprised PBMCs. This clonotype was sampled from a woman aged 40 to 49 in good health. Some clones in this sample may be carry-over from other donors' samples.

CDR3 in DNA: TGTGCCAGCAGCTACACGGGCAGGGCGGGAGATACGCAGTATTTT. Translation gives CASSYTGRAGDTQYF. The rearrangement links TRBV5-4 to TRBJ2-3; D assignment may be TRBD1 or TRBD2 (5 bases each). Trimming pared 3 bases from V and 5 bases from J, leaving 16 bases between. The CDR3 contains 15 residues. Per the germline V gene, CDR1 is SGHNT and CDR2 is YYREEE (reference sequence).